A single sample gave rise to the 30 T cell receptor beta chains below, sequenced in a study of CD8+CD57+ T cells in acquired aplastic anemia. According to the study, genomic DNA was the template for TCR beta VDJ and CDR3 profiling. From the reads, TCRdb called clonotypes with MiXCR, one entry per CDR3 protein. The table has 150,000 to 170,000 distinct CDR3 sequences, roughly half seen once. Patients who underwent sequencing had shown CD8+CD57+ cell expansion by flow cytometry. The sequenced sample consisted of sorted CD4+, CD8+, or CD8+CD57+ T cells (not recorded which) from PBMCs. All receptors come from a human donor with aplastic anemia.

A word on this clonotype: One end of the junction varies from germline; a read error may be responsible. This sequence joins TRBV24-1 and TRBJ2-2; the D call may be TRBD1 or TRBD2 (5 bases each). This CDR3 has 16 amino acids. CDR1 is KGHDR, CDR2 SFDVKD, per germline. The CDR3 spells CATSDLEGRGTGELFF. The CDR3 DNA is TGTGCCACCAGTGATTTAGAGGGTCGGGGCACCGGGGAGTTGTTTTTT.

The chain is built from TRBV29-1 and TRBJ1-2; unclear D gene. This CDR3 has 12 amino acids. Germline V lookup: CDR1 SQVTM, CDR2 ANQGSEA. The V end lost 1 base, the J end lost 6 bases, and 9 bases lay between the germline ends. CDR3 nucleotides: TGCAGCGTTGAAGGAGGGAATCATGGCTACACCTTC. It is translated as CSVEGGNHGYTF.

V usage is TRBV2 and J usage is TRBJ2-2, with D tentatively TRBD1 (5 bases). Trimming shortened V by 2 bases and J by 1 base, and 5 bases separated the two germline ends. CDR1 is SNHLY, CDR2 FYNNEI, per germline. The CDR3 sequence is 14 residues long. CDR3 residues: CASSEQGNTGELFF. The CDR3, as DNA: TGTGCCAGCAGTGAACAGGGGAACACCGGGGAGCTGTTTTTT.

At least ten counts were recorded for this clonotype. The rearrangement joins TRBV11-2 to TRBJ2-5; 7 bases agree with TRBD1. V was pared by 2 bases and J by 5 bases, with 5 bases of the junction left unmatched. CDR1 and CDR2 from the germline V gene are SGHAT and FQNNGV. This CDR3 region has 14 residues. The chain's CDR3 is CASSLRQGWETQYF. The CDR3 DNA sequence: TGTGCCAGCAGCTTAAGACAGGGCTGGGAGACCCAGTACTTC.

The gene calls are TRBV7-6 and TRBJ2-7, with TRBD2 matching 7 bases. V trimming: 1 base; J trimming: 3 bases; junction bases outside the gene matches: 3. Germline V gene lookup returns CDR1 SGHVS and CDR2 FNYEAQ. The CDR3 contains 14 residues. CDR3 nucleotide sequence: TGTGCCAGCAGCTTAGGCCAGCGGGGCTACGAGCAGTACTTC. Encoded protein: CASSLGQRGYEQYF. Full variable domain (missing parts from reference TRBV7-6 and TRBJ2-7): GAGVSQSPRYKVTKRGQDVALRCDPISGHVSLYWYRQALGQGPEFLTYFNYEAQQDKSGLPNDRFSAERPEGSISTLTIQRTEQRDSAMYRCASSLGQRGYEQYFGPGTRLTVT.

The chain has TRBV7-9 and TRBJ1-2; D gene uncertain. Germline CDR1 SEHNR, CDR2 FQNEAQ (reference sequence). The CDR3 runs 16 residues. Trimming removed 1 base at V and 0 bases at J, with 12 bases between. The CDR3 reads CASSLVPTATNYGYTF. CDR3 DNA sequence: TGTGCCAGCAGCTTAGTACCCACGGCCACTAACTATGGCTACACCTTC.

As regards this clonotype: A much bigger clone sits one base away, suggesting this may be a read error. In DNA, the CDR3 is TGCGCCAGCAGCTTTTACGGGGTCCAAGACACCCAGTACTTC. It is translated as CASSFYGVQDTQYF. V gene TRBV5-1 combines with J gene TRBJ2-5; D might be TRBD2 (5 bases). Looked up from germline, CDR1 is SGHRS and CDR2 is YFSETQ. The CDR3 loop spans 14 amino acids.

This clonotype was seen once. The gene calls are TRBV2 and TRBJ1-2; D remains unclear. Germline values: CDR1 SNHLY, CDR2 FYNNEI. Trimming stripped 5 bases from V and 4 bases from J, with 8 bases between. This CDR3 spans 12 amino acids. The CDR3 bases are TGTGCCAGCAGTTTTCGTATCTATGGCTACACCTTC. Translated: CASSFRIYGYTF.

This clonotype appeared many times. The DNA for the CDR3 is TGTGCCAGCAGAACTAGACAGGGGAGGGACAATGAGCAGTTCTTC. It specifies CASRTRQGRDNEQFF. V gene TRBV6-1 combines with J gene TRBJ2-1; D possibly corresponds to TRBD1 (8 bases). Germline CDR1 and CDR2: MNHNS and SASEGT. With 6 bases removed from V and 5 bases from J, the gap between germline ends came to 17 bases. The CDR3 extends over 15 amino acids.

The genes are TRBV7-6 and TRBJ2-7; 7 positions match TRBD2. This CDR3 contains 15 residues. V lost 1 base, J lost 2 bases, and 5 bases stayed unmatched. CDR1 is SGHVS and CDR2 is FNYEAQ in the germline V gene. DNA of the CDR3: TGTGCCAGCAGCTTAGGGGAGGGAATACCCTACGAGCAGTACTTC. Its translation is CASSLGEGIPYEQYF.

On this clonotype itself: One base away lies a much larger clone, so this may be a sequencing read error. The V call is TRBV12-3 or TRBV12-4, the J call TRBJ1-4; D uncertain. This CDR3 spans 13 amino acids. The CDR3 coding sequence is TGTGCCAGCGGTTTATTGCTTAATGAAAAACTGTTTTTT. As protein: CASGLLLNEKLFF.

Here the CDR3 DNA reads TGTGCCGGACAACTTGAACGTTACAATGAGCAGTTCTTC. Protein product: CAGQLERYNEQFF. V usage is TRBV2 and J usage is TRBJ2-1; D perhaps matches TRBD1 (5 bases). Looked up from germline, CDR1 is SNHLY and CDR2 is FYNNEI. Trimming pared 11 bases from V and 4 bases from J, leaving 15 bases between. This CDR3 is built from 13 residues.

The CDR3 reads CSARDYLAGNTIYF. For the CDR3, the DNA is TGCAGTGCTAGAGATTACCTGGCTGGAAACACCATATATTTT. This chain uses TRBV20-1 with TRBJ1-3, with no clear D. Trimming removed 0 bases from V and 2 bases from J, with 8 bases in between. Germline V gene lookup returns CDR1 DFQATT and CDR2 SNEGSKA (reference sequence). CDR3 length: 14 residues.

The chain recombines TRBV7-9 with TRBJ2-7; D may be TRBD1 (5 bases). The germline CDR1 and CDR2 sequences are SEHNR and FQNEAQ (reference sequence). V was shortened by 10 bases and J by 2 bases, with 15 bases between the two germline ends. There are 13 residues in the CDR3. CDR3 DNA: TGTGCCACCATGGACACGGACACCTACGAGCAGTACTTC. Protein product: CATMDTDTYEQYF. Filled out from reference TRBV7-9 and TRBJ2-7, the complete variable domain reads DTGVSQNPRHKITKRGQNVTFRCDPISEHNRLYWYRQTLGQGPEFLTYFQNEAQLEKSRLLSDRFSAERPKGSFSTLEIQRTEQGDSAMYLCATMDTDTYEQYFGPGTRLTVT.

The gene calls are TRBV25-1 and TRBJ1-1; the D is unclear. The V gene's germline CDR1 is MGHDK and CDR2 SYGVNS. The CDR3 totals 17 residues. V was cut by 0 bases and J by 4 bases, with 18 bases left in between. CDR3 nucleotides: TGTGCCAGCAGTGAATATTATTTGCGCGGGGAGGGCACTGAAGCTTTCTTT. As protein: CASSEYYLRGEGTEAFF.

This clonotype came up once. The genes are TRBV29-1 and TRBJ2-3; 9 bases match TRBD2. The CDR3 extends over 13 amino acids. Looked up from germline, CDR1 is SQVTM and CDR2 is ANQGSEA. Germline trimming cut 8 bases from V and 2 bases from J; bases unmatched to any gene: 5. CDR3 DNA: TGCAGCACCGGACTAGCGAACACAGATACGCAGTATTTT. It codes for CSTGLANTDTQYF.

This clonotype has ten or more counts. The chain links TRBV7-3 to TRBJ2-3, with TRBD2 identical over 11 bases. The CDR3 sequence is 15 residues long. The germline gives CDR1 SGHTA, CDR2 FQGTGA. V trimming: 5 bases; J trimming: 6 bases; junction bases outside the gene matches: 7. The CDR3 nucleotides are TGTGCCAGCAGCGCAATTAGCGGGGGGGCTGATACGCAGTATTTT. This translates into CASSAISGGADTQYF.

The gene calls are TRBV5-1 and TRBJ2-7, with 8 positions matching TRBD1. CDR3 length equals 18 residues. The germline V gene has CDR1 SGHRS and CDR2 YFSETQ. V was pared by 2 bases and J by 5 bases, with 18 bases of the junction left unmatched. The CDR3 coding sequence is TGCGCCAGCAGCTTAAAGATAAGTGGTGACAGGGGTGGGGACGAGCAGTACTTC. This translates into CASSLKISGDRGGDEQYF.

The chain recombines TRBV7-8 with TRBJ2-7; 7 bases are shared with TRBD1. This CDR3 has 14 amino acids. The germline V gene encodes CDR1 SGHVS and CDR2 FQNEAQ. The V and J ends lost 5 bases and 3 bases, in that order; junction bases with no gene match: 7. The CDR3, as DNA: TGTGCCAGCAGCGAGGGGACAGTGATCTACGAGCAGTACTTC. Its translation is CASSEGTVIYEQYF.

As to this clonotype: The junction departs from the called germline gene at one end, perhaps through a read error. The CDR3 loop is CSVVPTKRVNNEQSF. CDR3 nucleotides: TGCAGCGTTGTCCCGACAAAGCGAGTGAACAATGAGCAGTCCTTC. V is TRBV29-1 and J is TRBJ2-1; D is unresolved. The CDR3 is 15 residues long. Germline CDR1 reads SQVTM; CDR2 reads ANQGSEA.

This clonotype has ten or more counts. The chain is built from TRBV20-1 and TRBJ2-7, with TRBD2 identical over 10 bases. Trimming cost V 3 bases and J 4 bases; bases outside gene matches: 12. The CDR3 runs 16 residues. Per the germline V gene, CDR1 is DFQATT and CDR2 is SNEGSKA (reference sequence). The CDR3 here is CSASLILAGSRYEQYF. The CDR3 bases are TGCAGTGCTAGCCTCATACTAGCGGGGAGCCGATACGAGCAGTACTTC.

This clonotype was seen repeatedly, ten times or more. The chain carries TRBV5-4 and TRBJ2-3; TRBD1 matches 8 bases. The CDR3 totals 16 residues. Germline loops: CDR1 SGHNT, CDR2 YYREEE (reference sequence). The V and J ends lost 4 bases and 0 bases, in that order; junction bases with no gene match: 7. DNA for the CDR3: TGTGCCAGCAGCACCGCGACAGGGGCTAGCACAGATACGCAGTATTTT. It encodes CASSTATGASTDTQYF.

This clonotype was recorded many times. The chain combines TRBV5-5 with TRBJ1-2; D is unresolved. V lost 0 bases and J 8 bases, leaving 14 bases between the germline ends. Germline loops: CDR1 SGHKS, CDR2 YYEKEE (reference sequence). The CDR3 sequence is 14 residues long. DNA for the CDR3: TGTGCCAGCAGCTTGGCGGGTAGGAGGGAGGGCTACACCTTC. This sequence encodes CASSLAGRREGYTF.

The rearrangement joins TRBV7-2 to TRBJ2-7, with 8 positions matching TRBD2. Germline CDR1 and CDR2: SGHTA and FQGNSA. V shed 11 bases and J 2 bases; nucleotides not matched to a gene: 11. The CDR3 is 14 amino acids. The CDR3 DNA sequence: TGTGCCCGGGCGGGGGGAAGGGAGACCTACGAGCAGTACTTC. Translated: CARAGGRETYEQYF.

The chain carries TRBV5-1 and TRBJ1-1, with D perhaps matching TRBD1 (6 bases). The length of the CDR3 is 15 residues. The germline CDR1 and CDR2 sequences are SGHRS and YFSETQ. V was shortened by 3 bases and J by 1 base, with 13 bases between the two germline ends. The CDR3 coding sequence is TGCGCCAGCAGCTCCCCAAGGACAGAGAACACTGAAGCTTTCTTT. This encodes CASSSPRTENTEAFF.

The chain recombines TRBV20-1 with TRBJ1-1; no clear D. CDR1 and CDR2 (germline): DFQATT, SNEGSKA (reference sequence). The CDR3 extends over 13 amino acids. The V end was cut by 6 bases, the J end by 8 bases, with 19 bases between. CDR3 amino acids: CSAATAVEIEAFF. DNA of the CDR3: TGCAGTGCGGCCACAGCTGTCGAGATCGAAGCTTTCTTT.

The J gene is TRBJ2-5, the V gene TRBV7-6; 8 bases match TRBD2. This CDR3 has 15 residues. The V segment lost 4 bases and the J segment 4 bases; nucleotides outside the gene matches: 8. Germline lookup yields CDR1 SGHVS and CDR2 FNYEAQ. The CDR3: CASSSTGGQRETQYF. DNA for the CDR3: TGTGCCAGCAGCTCCACGGGGGGGCAGAGAGAGACCCAGTACTTC.

The table lists this clonotype with a few counts. The chain's CDR3 is CAAKKRTGPSYGYTF. The CDR3 nucleotides read TGTGCCGCAAAGAAAAGGACAGGGCCCTCTTATGGCTACACCTTC. The chain links TRBV2 to TRBJ1-2; 8 bases are a match to TRBD1. V lost 11 bases, J lost 5 bases, and 16 bases stayed unmatched. The CDR3 consists of 15 residues. Germline assignment: CDR1 SNHLY and CDR2 FYNNEI.

The sample holds a few counts of this clonotype. The chain has TRBV4-1 and TRBJ2-5, with 12 bases identical to TRBD2. Germline V CDR1 and CDR2: MGHRA, YSYEKL. The CDR3 extends over 19 amino acids. V trimming: 0 bases; J trimming: 0 bases; junction bases outside the gene matches: 8. The CDR3: CASSQDKGLAGPDQETQYF. The CDR3 nucleotides read TGCGCCAGCAGCCAAGATAAGGGACTAGCGGGTCCTGACCAAGAGACCCAGTACTTC.

This chain links TRBV20-1 with TRBJ2-7; D possibly corresponds to TRBD2 (5 bases). Per the germline V gene, CDR1 is DFQATT and CDR2 is SNEGSKA (reference sequence). V was clipped by 0 bases and J by 4 bases, with 13 bases between them. CDR3 length: 14 residues. The DNA for the CDR3 is TGCAGTGCTAGAGATATGAGGGCCGGTTACGAGCAGTACTTC. This sequence encodes CSARDMRAGYEQYF.